This T cell receptor (beta chain) was recorded in a study of technical replicates of blood from a few donors. This table comes from immunoSEQ multiplex PCR, and its TCRdb copy is limited to in-frame clones, with some not included. In the table there are about 57,000 clones, 85% to 90% of which are singletons. V lost 7 bases and J lost 7; bases outside the gene matches: 8. This CDR3 contains 14 residues. Per the germline V gene, CDR1 is SQVTM and CDR2 is ANQGSEA. Material: PBMCs. This clonotype originated in a human donor in good health. Some clones in this sample may be carry-over from other donors' samples. The rearrangement joins TRBV29-1 to TRBJ1-6, with 9 positions matching TRBD1. The CDR3 here is CSARTGEYNSPLHF. DNA of the CDR3: TGCAGCGCTCGGACAGGGGAATACAATTCACCCCTCCACTTT. The full variable domain, its missing parts supplied by reference TRBV29-1 and TRBJ1-6, is SAVISQKPSRDICQRGTSLTIQCQVDSQVTMMFWYRQQPGQSLTLIATANQGSEATYESGFVIDKFPISRPNLTFSTLTVSNMSPEDSSIYLCSARTGEYNSPLHFGNGTRLTVT.